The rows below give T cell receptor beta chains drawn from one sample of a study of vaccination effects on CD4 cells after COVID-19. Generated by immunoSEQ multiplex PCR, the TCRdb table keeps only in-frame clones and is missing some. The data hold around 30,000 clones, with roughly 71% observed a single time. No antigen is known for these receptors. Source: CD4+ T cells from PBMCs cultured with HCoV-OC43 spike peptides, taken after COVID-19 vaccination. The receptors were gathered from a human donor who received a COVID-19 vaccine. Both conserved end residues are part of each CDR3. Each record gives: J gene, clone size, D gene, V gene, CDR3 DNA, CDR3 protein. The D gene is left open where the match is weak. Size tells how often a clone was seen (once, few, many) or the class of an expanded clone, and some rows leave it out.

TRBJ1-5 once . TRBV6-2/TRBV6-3 TGTGCCAGCAGTATTTCCCGAATACACGATCCCTTGGGCAATCAGCCCCAGCATTTT CASSISRIHDPLGNQPQHF
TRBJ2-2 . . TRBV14 TGTGCCAGCAGCATGGGGGCAGGGATTGCCGGGGAGCTGTTTTTT CASSMGAGIAGELFF
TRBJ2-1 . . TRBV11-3 TGTGCCAGCAGCTTAGAGAGTTCGAAGTACAATGAGCAGTTCTTC CASSLESSKYNEQFF
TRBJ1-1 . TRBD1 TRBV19 TGTGCCAGTAGTAAGGACAGGGGGCTCGAAGCTTTCTTT CASSKDRGLEAFF
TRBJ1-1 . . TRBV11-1 TGTGCCACAGAAGGGGATGCTAACACTGAAGCTTTCTTT CATEGDANTEAFF
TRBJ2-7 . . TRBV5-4 TGTGCCAGCAGCTACGGACTACCCACGCACGCACAAACCTACGAGCAGTACTTC CASSYGLPTHAQTYEQYF
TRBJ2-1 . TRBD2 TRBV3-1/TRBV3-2 TGTGCCAGCAGCCAAGGGCGGGGAGAGCGGGAGTTGTTCTTC CASSQGRGERELFF
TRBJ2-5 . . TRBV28 TGTGCCAGCAGGTTGGGCCCAGGTGGAGAGACCCAGTACTTC CASRLGPGGETQYF
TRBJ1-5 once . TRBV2 TGTGCCAGCAGTGAAGGTTGGAATCAGCCCCAGCATTTT CASSEGWNQPQHF
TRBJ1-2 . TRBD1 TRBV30 TGTGCCTGGAGACTTTGGACAGGGGGCGGTCGGAACTATGGCTACACCTTC CAWRLWTGGGRNYGYTF
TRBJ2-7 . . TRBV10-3 TGTGCCATCACTAAACAGGGAACCTACGAGCAGTACTTC CAITKQGTYEQYF
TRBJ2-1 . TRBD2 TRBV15 TGTGCCACCAGCAGGGGACTAGCGGACAATGAGCAGTTCTTC CATSRGLADNEQFF
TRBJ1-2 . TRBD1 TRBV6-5 TGTGCCAGCAGAAAACAGGGGGTTAATGGCTACACCTTC CASRKQGVNGYTF
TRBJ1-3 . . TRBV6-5 TGTGCCAGCAGCCCCCTCAGGGTTGACACCATATATTTT CASSPLRVDTIYF
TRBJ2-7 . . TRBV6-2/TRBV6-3 TGTGCCAGCAGCCCGGGGCCTAGCAGCTCCTACGAGCAGTACTTC CASSPGPSSSYEQYF
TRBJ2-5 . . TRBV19 TGTGCCAGTAGTATAGACTGGAGGGGAGAGACCCAGTACTTC CASSIDWRGETQYF
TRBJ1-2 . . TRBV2 TGTGCCAGCAGTGGTAGGAACTATGGCTACACCTTC CASSGRNYGYTF
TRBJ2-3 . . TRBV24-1 TGTGCCACCTCCAGGGGCGGGACAGATACGCAGTATTTT CATSRGGTDTQYF
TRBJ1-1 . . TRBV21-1 TGTGCCAGCAACAAAGGGGTCGACAGACCGAACACTGAAGCTTTCTTT CASNKGVDRPNTEAFF
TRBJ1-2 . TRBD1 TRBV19 TGTGCCAGTAGTACTATCGGGACAGGGGCTAACTATGGCTACACCTTC CASSTIGTGANYGYTF
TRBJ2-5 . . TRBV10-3 TGTGCCATCAGTGAGTTGAGAGGAGGGGGCCAAGAGACCCAGTACTTC CAISELRGGGQETQYF
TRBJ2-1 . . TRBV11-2 TGTGCCAGCAGCTTAGAGCAGGCGGCCTACAATGAGCAGTTCTTC CASSLEQAAYNEQFF
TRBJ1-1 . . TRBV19 TGTGCCAGTATACGCGACACTGAAGCTTTCTTT CASIRDTEAFF
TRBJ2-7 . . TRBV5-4 TGTGCCAGCAGCTTGAATCGGGGCGGTCGGGAAAACGAGCAGTACTTC CASSLNRGGRENEQYF
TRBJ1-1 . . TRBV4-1 TGCGCCAGCAGCCACTTGGTAATCCGGGGAAACACTGAAGCTTTCTTT CASSHLVIRGNTEAFF
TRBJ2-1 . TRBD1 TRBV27 TGTGCCAGCAGTTTATCCGGGACAGTAATCGAGCAGTTCTTC CASSLSGTVIEQFF
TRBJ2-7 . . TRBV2 TGTGCCAGCAGCGATGGAAACTACTACGAGCAGTACTTC CASSDGNYYEQYF
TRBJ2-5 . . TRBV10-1 TGCGCCAGCAGTGACGGTCGTATTGAGACCCAGTACTTC CASSDGRIETQYF
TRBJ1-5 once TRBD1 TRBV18 TGTGCCAGCTCTCCAGGGGGGTCTCCCCTTAATCAGCCCCAGCATTTT CASSPGGSPLNQPQHF
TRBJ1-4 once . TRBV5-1 TGCGCCAGCAGCTTGGTCCAGTTCGGAGGGCCGAATGAAAAACTGTTTTTT CASSLVQFGGPNEKLFF
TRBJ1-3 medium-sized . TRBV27 TGTGCCACCCAGGGTTCTGGAAACACCATATATTTT CATQGSGNTIYF
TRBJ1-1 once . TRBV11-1 TGTGCCAGCAGCCAGGACAGGAACACTGAAGCTTTCTTT CASSQDRNTEAFF
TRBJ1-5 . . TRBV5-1 TGCGCCAGCAATTATAGCAATCAGCCCCAGCATTTT CASNYSNQPQHF
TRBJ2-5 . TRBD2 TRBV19 TGTGCCAGTAGTATTTTTAGCGGGAATCAAGAGACCCAGTACTTC CASSIFSGNQETQYF
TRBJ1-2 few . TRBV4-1 TGCGCCAGCAGCCAGGCCGGGACAAGGTATGGCTACACCTTC CASSQAGTRYGYTF
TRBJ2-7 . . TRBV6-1 TGTGCCAGCAGAGAAGGGACTGTATCCTACGAGCAGTACTTC CASREGTVSYEQYF
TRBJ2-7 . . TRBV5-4 TGTGCCAGCAGCTTGGATCCATCCTACGAGCAGTACTTC CASSLDPSYEQYF
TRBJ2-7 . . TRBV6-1 TGTGCCAGCAGTGAATTTGGGGGGGCCCCCTACGAGCAGTACTTC CASSEFGGAPYEQYF